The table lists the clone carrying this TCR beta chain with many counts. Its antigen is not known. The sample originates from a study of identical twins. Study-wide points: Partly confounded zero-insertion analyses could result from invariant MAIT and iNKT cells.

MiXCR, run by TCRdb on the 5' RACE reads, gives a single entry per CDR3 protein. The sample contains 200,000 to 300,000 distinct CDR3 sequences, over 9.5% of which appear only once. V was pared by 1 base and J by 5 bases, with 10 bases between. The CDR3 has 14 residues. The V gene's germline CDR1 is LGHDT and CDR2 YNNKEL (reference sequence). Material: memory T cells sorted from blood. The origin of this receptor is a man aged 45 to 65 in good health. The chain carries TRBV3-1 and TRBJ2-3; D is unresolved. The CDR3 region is CASSQGGRQDTQYF. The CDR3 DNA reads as TGTGCCAGCAGCCAAGGAGGTAGGCAAGATACGCAGTATTTT.